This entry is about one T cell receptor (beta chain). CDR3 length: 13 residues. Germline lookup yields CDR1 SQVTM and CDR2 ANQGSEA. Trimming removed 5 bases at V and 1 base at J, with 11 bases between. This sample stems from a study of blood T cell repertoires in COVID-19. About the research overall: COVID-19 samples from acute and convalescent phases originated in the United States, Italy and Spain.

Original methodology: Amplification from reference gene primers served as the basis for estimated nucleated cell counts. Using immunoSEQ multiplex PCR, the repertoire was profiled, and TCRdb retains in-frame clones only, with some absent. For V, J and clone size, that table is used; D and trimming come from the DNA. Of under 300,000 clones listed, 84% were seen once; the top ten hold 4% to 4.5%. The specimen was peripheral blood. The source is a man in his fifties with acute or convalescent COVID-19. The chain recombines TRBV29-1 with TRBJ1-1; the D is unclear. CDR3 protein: CSVLSGWNTEAFF. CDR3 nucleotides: TGCAGCGTTCTCTCCGGGTGGAACACTGAAGCTTTCTTT.